The 23 T cell receptor beta chains presented below share a single source sample, sequenced in a study of blood T cell repertoires in COVID-19. TCRdb's copy holds only in-frame clones and misses some; the assay was immunoSEQ multiplex PCR. This table holds over 150,000 clones, around four fifths found once. Sequencing used peripheral blood. Receptors originate from a woman in her sixties with acute or convalescent COVID-19.

The chain recombines TRBV18 with TRBJ1-2; TRBD1 might be the D (5 bases). CDR1 and CDR2 from the germline V gene are KGHSH and LQKENI. CDR3 length: 14 amino acids. V shed 3 bases and J shed 0 bases, with 8 bases lying between them. The CDR3 spells CASSPGTSNYGYTF. In nucleotides, the CDR3 is TGTGCCAGCTCACCGGGGACTTCTAACTATGGCTACACCTTC.

This chain joins TRBV7-2 and TRBJ2-7, with D possibly matching TRBD2 (6 bases). Germline assignment: CDR1 SGHTA and CDR2 FQGNSA. The CDR3 runs to 15 residues. V lost 1 base, J lost 4 bases, and 14 bases lay in between. The CDR3: CASSLEAGSRYEQYF. CDR3 DNA: TGTGCCAGCAGCTTAGAGGCGGGGAGTCGGTACGAGCAGTACTTC.

The V gene is TRBV5-4, the J gene TRBJ1-6; TRBD1 matches 10 bases. CDR3 length: 16 residues. Trimming removed 3 bases from V and 3 bases from J; junction bases left unmatched: 3. The germline V gene has CDR1 SGHNT and CDR2 YYREEE (reference sequence). This CDR3 reads CASSSGTGVYNSPLHF. The CDR3 DNA reads TGTGCCAGCAGCTCGGGGACAGGGGTCTATAATTCACCCCTCCACTTT.

This clone occurred a few times. V is TRBV5-1 and J is TRBJ1-6; no clear D gene. Between the trimmed V and J ends, which lost 0 bases and 7 bases, there was a span of 14 bases. Germline CDR1 and CDR2: SGHRS and YFSETQ. The CDR3 has 16 amino acids. The CDR3 region is CASSLVGGGSNSPLHF. The CDR3 DNA sequence: TGCGCCAGCAGCTTGGTGGGCGGAGGGTCGAATTCACCCCTCCACTTT.

The V gene is TRBV5-1, the J gene TRBJ2-7, with TRBD1 as a possible D gene (5 bases). This CDR3 has 15 residues. Per the germline V gene, CDR1 is SGHRS and CDR2 is YFSETQ. The V end was cut by 0 bases, the J end by 3 bases, with 13 bases between. Written as DNA, the CDR3 is TGCGCCAGCAGCTTGGATTTTAGGGGCCTCTACGAGCAGTACTTC. This codes for CASSLDFRGLYEQYF.

The V and J genes are TRBV7-2 and TRBJ2-3, with no clear D. The CDR3 is 17 residues long. V was cut by 5 bases and J by 0 bases, with 18 bases left in between. Germline values: CDR1 SGHTA, CDR2 FQGNSA. The CDR3 loop is CASSPRRTTSSTDTQYF. The CDR3 DNA follows: TGTGCCAGCAGCCCCCGGCGAACTACATCTAGCACAGATACGCAGTATTTT. Based on the CDR3 plus reference TRBV7-2 and TRBJ2-3, the full variable domain is GAGVSQSPSNKVTEKGKDVELRCDPISGHTALYWYRQSLGQGLEFLIYFQGNSAPDKSGLPSDRFSAERTGGSVSTLTIQRTQQEDSAVYLCASSPRRTTSSTDTQYFGPGTRLTVL.

This clone was found a few times. The V and J genes are TRBV6-5 and TRBJ1-1, with 10 bases that match TRBD1. Germline CDR1 is MNHEY and CDR2 is SVGAGI. The CDR3 consists of 15 residues. V lost 9 bases and J lost 4; bases outside the gene matches: 11. As DNA, the CDR3 is TGTGCCAGTTCCGTGGGACAGGGGTTTCGCACTGAAGCTTTCTTT. This gives the protein CASSVGQGFRTEAFF.

This chain links TRBV5-1 with TRBJ2-1, with D perhaps TRBD2 (5 bases). Trimming stripped 0 bases from V and 1 base from J, with 11 bases between. This CDR3 is 16 amino acids long. Germline values: CDR1 SGHRS, CDR2 YFSETQ. Written as DNA, the CDR3 is TGCGCCAGCAGCTTGGCGGTAGCGAGTTCCTACAATGAGCAGTTCTTC. Its translation: CASSLAVASSYNEQFF.

This clone was recorded once. V gene TRBV11-2 combines with J gene TRBJ1-1, with TRBD1 matching over 9 bases. V lost 0 bases and J lost 8; bases outside the gene matches: 4. The CDR3 contains 14 residues. Looked up from germline, CDR1 is SGHAT and CDR2 is FQNNGV. Written as DNA, the CDR3 is TGTGCCAGCAGCTTAGATGTTACAGGGGGCGAAGCTTTCTTT. This translates into CASSLDVTGGEAFF. The variable domain in full, completed from reference TRBV11-2 and TRBJ1-1, reads EAGVAQSPRYKIIEKRQSVAFWCNPISGHATLYWYQQILGQGPKLLIQFQNNGVVDDSQLPKDRFSAERLKGVDSTLKIQPAKLEDSAVYLCASSLDVTGGEAFFGQGTRLTVV.

The V and J genes are TRBV28 and TRBJ1-2; 11 nucleotides line up with TRBD1. The CDR3 consists of 16 residues. The V gene's germline CDR1 is MDHEN and CDR2 SYDVKM. The ends lost 4 bases at V and 4 bases at J; junction bases unmatched: 8. In DNA, the CDR3 is TGTGCCAGCAGTTCCAGGGGACAGGGGGATGTCTATGGCTACACCTTC. This sequence encodes CASSSRGQGDVYGYTF.

The genes are TRBV28 and TRBJ2-3, with D perhaps matching TRBD1 (6 bases). Germline CDR1 MDHEN, CDR2 SYDVKM. Trimming removed 4 bases at V and 0 bases at J, with 11 bases between. This CDR3 contains 15 residues. The CDR3 nucleotides read TGTGCCAGCAGTTCCGGGACAACTAGCACAGATACGCAGTATTTT. It codes for CASSSGTTSTDTQYF.

The chain employs TRBV19 and TRBJ1-5, with 8 bases that match TRBD1. Unmatched junction bases numbered 9, after V lost 5 bases and J lost 6 bases. CDR3 length equals 15 residues. Germline CDR1 reads LNHDA; CDR2 reads SQIVND (reference sequence). CDR3 in amino acids: CASSPIDRGFQPQHF. CDR3 DNA: TGTGCCAGTAGTCCGATAGACAGGGGTTTTCAGCCCCAGCATTTT. Combining the CDR3 with reference TRBV19 and TRBJ1-5 gives the whole variable domain DGGITQSPKYLFRKEGQNVTLSCEQNLNHDAMYWYRQDPGQGLRLIYYSQIVNDFQKGDIAEGYSVSREKKESFPLTVTSAQKNPTAFYLCASSPIDRGFQPQHFGDGTRLSIL.

The CDR3 DNA reads TGTGCCAGCAGTGCATACAGGGAAGAGACCCAGTACTTC. Translated: CASSAYREETQYF. The rearrangement joins TRBV2 to TRBJ2-5, with D perhaps TRBD1 (6 bases). The CDR3 is made up of 13 amino acids. The germline V and J ends were trimmed by 4 bases and 3 bases, with 9 bases remaining between them. CDR1 SNHLY and CDR2 FYNNEI come from the germline V gene.

The rearrangement links TRBV19 to TRBJ1-2; D may be TRBD1 (6 bases). Trimming shortened V by 3 bases and J by 4 bases, and 15 bases separated the two germline ends. The germline V gene has CDR1 LNHDA and CDR2 SQIVND (reference sequence). The length of the CDR3 is 15 residues. The CDR3, as DNA: TGTGCCAGTAGTATCGATGGGACACCTAGCTATGGCTACACCTTC. Protein sequence: CASSIDGTPSYGYTF.

The chain joins TRBV19 to TRBJ2-3; 8 nucleotides align to TRBD2. J gave up 6 bases and V 4 bases, and 6 bases lay outside the gene matches. The CDR3 sequence is 14 residues long. CDR1 LNHDA and CDR2 SQIVND come from the germline V gene (reference sequence). As DNA, the CDR3 is TGTGCCAGTAGTACGGGACTAGGCGAGGATACGCAGTATTTT. It specifies CASSTGLGEDTQYF.

The chain couples TRBV3-1 (or the pseudogene TRBV3-2) to TRBJ1-4; no clear D. Trimming cost V 9 bases and J 8 bases, with 16 bases left between them. This CDR3 region has 13 residues. Germline loops: CDR1 LGHDT, CDR2 YNNKEL (reference sequence). The CDR3 here is CASVGIEGEKLFF. CDR3 DNA: TGTGCCAGTGTGGGGATAGAGGGCGAAAAACTGTTTTTT.

The chain has TRBV18 and TRBJ2-3; 9 bases match TRBD2. Germline V gives CDR1 KGHSH, CDR2 LQKENI. This CDR3 spans 16 amino acids. V lost 0 bases to trimming and J lost 8 bases; unmatched junction nucleotides: 9. The DNA for the CDR3 is TGTGCCAGCTCACCACCGGCTAGCGGGGAGGCTGGTACGCAGTATTTT. Protein: CASSPPASGEAGTQYF.

The J gene is TRBJ2-2, the V gene TRBV7-9, with D possibly being TRBD1 (5 bases). The V and J ends lost 4 bases and 2 bases respectively, with 14 bases between them. Germline V lookup: CDR1 SEHNR, CDR2 FQNEAQ (reference sequence). This CDR3 spans 16 amino acids. CDR3 coding DNA: TGTGCCAGCAGCTCGATGAGGACAACCAACACCGGGGAGCTGTTTTTT. The encoded protein is CASSSMRTTNTGELFF.

V usage is TRBV19 and J usage is TRBJ2-1; D possibly corresponds to TRBD1 (6 bases). The V and J ends lost 3 bases and 2 bases respectively, with 14 bases between them. The V gene's germline CDR1 is LNHDA and CDR2 SQIVND (reference sequence). The CDR3 runs to 16 residues. The CDR3 bases are TGTGCCAGTAGTATTAGGGGGACATCTACCTACAATGAGCAGTTCTTC. Translating it yields CASSIRGTSTYNEQFF.

The chain links TRBV15 to TRBJ1-2; weak D call: TRBD1 (5 bases). V lost 3 bases, J lost 4 bases, and 15 bases lay in between. The CDR3 runs to 15 residues. Per the germline V gene, CDR1 is LNHNV and CDR2 is YYDKDF (reference sequence). CDR3 coding DNA: TGTGCCACCAGCAGCGCCCCGCGGGGCTTCTATGGCTACACCTTC. Translated, it gives CATSSAPRGFYGYTF.

This chain joins TRBV28 and TRBJ2-6; TRBD1 agrees at 7 bases. Germline trimming cut 5 bases from V and 0 bases from J; bases unmatched to any gene: 4. The CDR3 is 16 residues long. The V gene's germline CDR1 is MDHEN and CDR2 SYDVKM. As DNA, the CDR3 is TGTGCCAGCAGTACCCGGACAGGCTCTGGGGCCAACGTCCTGACTTTC. Translation gives CASSTRTGSGANVLTF.

This chain connects TRBV7-2 to TRBJ2-3, with a weak D call TRBD2 (7 bases). CDR1 and CDR2 from the germline V gene are SGHTA and FQGNSA. The V gene lost 1 base and the J gene lost 5 bases, with 13 bases spanning the gap. CDR3 length equals 15 residues. CDR3 nucleotide sequence: TGTGCCAGCAGCTTAGTGCGGGGGCGACTAGATACGCAGTATTTT. Protein sequence: CASSLVRGRLDTQYF.

V gene TRBV19 combines with J gene TRBJ2-3, with TRBD2 as a possible D gene (5 bases). CDR1 and CDR2 from the germline V gene are LNHDA and SQIVND (reference sequence). The CDR3 is 14 amino acids. V was trimmed by 5 bases and J by 1 base, leaving 10 bases between them. The CDR3 spells CASSRGVGTDTQYF. CDR3 sequence (DNA): TGTGCCAGTAGTCGGGGAGTGGGCACAGATACGCAGTATTTT.